The entry below gives a single T cell receptor beta chain sequence along with its context. This sample is drawn from a study of T cell changes during pregnancy in multiple sclerosis. Trimming removed 5 bases from V and 2 bases from J, with 14 bases in between. CDR1 MDHEN and CDR2 SYDVKM come from the germline V gene. There are 15 residues in the CDR3. TCRdb keeps only in-frame clones here, not all; method: immunoSEQ multiplex PCR. The sample consists of approximately 88,000 clones, 92% of them appearing once. The chain carries TRBV28 and TRBJ2-3; D is possibly TRBD2 (5 bases). This receptor was obtained from a female donor with multiple sclerosis, enrolled in a pregnancy study. Specimen: peripheral blood, collected in the first trimester of pregnancy. The DNA for the CDR3 is TGTGCCAGCAGTCATACCGGGAAAAACACAGATACGCAGTATTTT. The encoded protein is CASSHTGKNTDTQYF. Together with reference TRBV28 and TRBJ2-3, the CDR3 gives the full variable domain: DVKVTQSSRYLVKRTGEKVFLECVQDMDHENMFWYRQDPGLGLRLIYFSYDVKMKEKGDIPEGYSVSREKKERFSLILESASTNQTSMYLCASSHTGKNTDTQYFGPGTRLTVL.